This T cell receptor (beta chain) came from a study of T-cell memory formation after mild COVID-19. The overall study: Largely, the TCR clusters proved donor specific.

TCRdb processed the 5' RACE reads anew with MiXCR; each CDR3 protein has one entry. The sample shows around 300,000 distinct CDR3 sequences, under 8.5% of them seen only once. V dropped 1 base and J dropped 6 bases, with 5 bases sitting between them. CDR3 length equals 12 residues. Germline CDR1 and CDR2: MGHRA and YSYEKL. This TCR was sampled from a man aged 18 to 30 who had mild COVID-19 (a few samples of this study predate the infection). Cell type and time point are not known. The J gene is TRBJ2-3, the V gene TRBV4-1; D is unclear. Sequenced sample: PBMCs or a T cell subset sorted from them (not recorded which). CDR3 bases: TGCGCCAGCAGCCAAGTACTTGATACGCAGTATTTT. It translates to CASSQVLDTQYF.